Listed below are T cell receptor beta chains from one sample, sequenced in a study of T cell responses to AZD1222 COVID-19 vaccine. Method: immunoSEQ multiplex PCR; TCRdb's copy keeps in-frame clones and lacks some. The data show 160,000 or so clones, about 89% seen once. The sequencing used peripheral blood, collected on day 0 of AZD1222 vaccination. The receptors were gathered from an adult in good health. The CDR3 runs from the conserved cysteine through the conserved F or W.

j_gene,v_gene,CDR3aa
TRBJ2-1,TRBV5-1,CASSLEVIMGLAGLGNEQFF
TRBJ1-2,TRBV4-3,CASSQDPPTGSYGYTF
TRBJ1-2,TRBV6-5,CASSRVGRHGYTF
TRBJ2-2,TRBV11-2,CASSPGQGITGELFF
TRBJ2-3,TRBV30,CAWSIGQGRDTQYF
TRBJ1-5,TRBV10-1,CASSTGRNQPQHF
TRBJ1-6,TRBV2,CASREESSYNSPLHF
TRBJ1-5,TRBV7-8,CASSLRRTLSGNQPQHF
TRBJ1-5,TRBV6-5,CASRLGAGNQPQHF
TRBJ1-5,TRBV19,CASIAGARSNQPQHF
TRBJ1-2,TRBV10-3,CAISDSGPANYGYTF
TRBJ1-4,TRBV5-1,CASSLGAGAQNEKLFF
TRBJ1-4,TRBV28,CASSCRDTRKKLFF
TRBJ2-4,TRBV7-9,CASSKEPTGVAKNIQYF
TRBJ1-5,TRBV7-2,CASSFGQGKAQPQHF
TRBJ1-1,TRBV5-1,CASSLAGATEAFF
TRBJ2-3,TRBV12-5,CASGLVTGGDDTQYF
TRBJ1-2,TRBV6-5,CASRRTGENYGYTF
TRBJ1-3,TRBV29-1,CSVRGPGTGNTIYF
TRBJ1-1,TRBV12-3/TRBV12-4,CASSLAQNTEAFF
TRBJ1-5,TRBV6-5,CASSYRGGGNQPQHF
TRBJ2-1,TRBV3-1/TRBV3-2,CASSQFAGNNEQFF
TRBJ2-2,TRBV14,CASSGPPGELFF
TRBJ1-2,TRBV6-2/TRBV6-3,CASSYTGIYGYTF
TRBJ1-1,TRBV6-5,CASSSRTGSDTEAFF
TRBJ2-7,TRBV6-6,CASSQGLPYEQYF
TRBJ1-6,TRBV7-8,CASSLVPTDAGLFPLHF
TRBJ1-2,TRBV9,CASSVGVRGIYGYTF
TRBJ2-1,TRBV5-4,CASSRGLAGYNEQFF
TRBJ1-4,TRBV24-1,CATSDFLHGREKLFF
TRBJ1-5,TRBV6-2/TRBV6-3,CASSSIYRGPDQPQHF
TRBJ1-6,TRBV28,CASSVPQGNNSPLHF
TRBJ1-1,TRBV28,CASTPPFGQGARTEAFF
TRBJ2-7,TRBV12-3/TRBV12-4,CASSFAGEQYF
TRBJ1-5,TRBV7-8,CASSLDRNQPQHF
TRBJ2-3,TRBV7-6,CASSLGIFSDTQYF
TRBJ2-2,TRBV9,CASSVDPPGAHGELFF
TRBJ2-7,TRBV28,CASSKTSGNSYEQYF
TRBJ1-2,TRBV15,CATSPGGGYGYTF
TRBJ1-4,TRBV5-6,CASSWTGGAQTNEKLFF
TRBJ1-1,TRBV3-1/TRBV3-2,CASSQDQAGTSAFF
TRBJ1-4,TRBV7-9,CAWRGSTNEKLFF
TRBJ2-7,TRBV10-1,CASSEGGKSYEQYF
TRBJ2-3,TRBV5-1,CASSPGTSGTDTQYF
TRBJ2-5,TRBV7-6,CASSLGSGQGSGETQYF
TRBJ2-1,TRBV7-6,CASSLVAGGGNEQFF
TRBJ1-2,TRBV2,CASRASGSPNYGYTF
TRBJ2-2,TRBV4-1,CASSQKGQNTGELFF
TRBJ1-5,TRBV19,CASSISAGQGRSQPQHF
TRBJ1-5,TRBV3-1/TRBV3-2,CASSPEGTQPQHF